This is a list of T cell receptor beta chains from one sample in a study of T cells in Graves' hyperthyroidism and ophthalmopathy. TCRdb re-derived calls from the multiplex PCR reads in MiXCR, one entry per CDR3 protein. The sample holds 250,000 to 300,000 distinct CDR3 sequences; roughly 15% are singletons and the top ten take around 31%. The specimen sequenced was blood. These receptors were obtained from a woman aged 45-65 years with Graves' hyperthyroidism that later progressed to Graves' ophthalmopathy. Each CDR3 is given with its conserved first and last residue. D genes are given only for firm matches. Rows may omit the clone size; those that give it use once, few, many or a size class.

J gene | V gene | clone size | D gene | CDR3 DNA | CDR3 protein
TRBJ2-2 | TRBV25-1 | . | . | TGTGCCAGTGCATTAACCGGGGAGCTGTTTTTT | CASALTGELFF
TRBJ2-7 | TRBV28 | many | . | TGTGCCAGCAGTTTGAACAGGGTCTACGAGCAGTACTTC | CASSLNRVYEQYF
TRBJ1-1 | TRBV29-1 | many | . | TGCAGCGCCCCCACCGGGTTGAACACTGAAGCTTTCTTT | CSAPTGLNTEAFF
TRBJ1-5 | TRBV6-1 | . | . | TGTGCCAGCAGTGAAAGGGATAGCAATCAGCCCCAGCATTTT | CASSERDSNQPQHF
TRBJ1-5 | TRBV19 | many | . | TGTGCCAGTACCCCCGACAGCCCCTATAGCAATCAGCCCCAGCATTTT | CASTPDSPYSNQPQHF
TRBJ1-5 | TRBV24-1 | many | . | TGTGCCACCAGTGATGGGCAGGGGTTCTCTCAGCCCCAGCATTTT | CATSDGQGFSQPQHF
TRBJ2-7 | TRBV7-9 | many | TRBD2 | TGTGCCAGCAGCACTCCCATAGCGGGAGGGCACTCCTACGAGCAGTACTTC | CASSTPIAGGHSYEQYF
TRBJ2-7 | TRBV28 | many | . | TGTGCCACCTTGAGTTTAGGAGAGGGGGGCTACGAGCAGTACTTC | CATLSLGEGGYEQYF
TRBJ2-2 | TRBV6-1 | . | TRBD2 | TGTGCCAGCAGTCTCCTAGGACTAGCGGGAAGTACCGGGGAGCTGTTTTTT | CASSLLGLAGSTGELFF
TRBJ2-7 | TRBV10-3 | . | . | TGTGCCATCAGTGAGAACAGTCCCCCCTACGAGCAGTACTTC | CAISENSPPYEQYF
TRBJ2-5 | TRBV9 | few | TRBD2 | TGTGCCAGCAGCGACCCGGGGAGGGGTCAAGAGACCCAGTACTTC | CASSDPGRGQETQYF
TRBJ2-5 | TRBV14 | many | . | TGTGCCAGCAGCCAATCGCTTAGCGTAAACTTCCAAGAGACCCAGTACTTC | CASSQSLSVNFQETQYF
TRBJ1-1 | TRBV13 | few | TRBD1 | TGTGCCAGCAGCCTAACCCCGGGACAGGGCGCTGAAGCTTTCTTT | CASSLTPGQGAEAFF
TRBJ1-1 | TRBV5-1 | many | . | TGCGCCAGCAGCTTAAACCCGGACAGAGGGAGAACTGAAGCTTTCTTT | CASSLNPDRGRTEAFF
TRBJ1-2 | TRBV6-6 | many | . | TGTGCCAGCAGTTACGACGGGACTTCTAACTATGGCTACACCTTC | CASSYDGTSNYGYTF
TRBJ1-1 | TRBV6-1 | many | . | TGTGCCAGCAGTGAATGGAGAGGGGTAAGGAAAACTGAAGCTTTCTTT | CASSEWRGVRKTEAFF
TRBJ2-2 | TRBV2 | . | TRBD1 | TGTGCCAGCAGTGAATTGGGGACAGGGACCCCCGGGGAGCTGTTTTTT | CASSELGTGTPGELFF
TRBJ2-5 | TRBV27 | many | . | TGTGCCAGCAGTTCCGACCGGTTTCGGGAGACCCAGTACTTC | CASSSDRFRETQYF
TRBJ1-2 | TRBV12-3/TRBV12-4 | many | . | TGTGCCAGCAGTTTAGGGGATTGGGACTATGGCTACACCTTC | CASSLGDWDYGYTF
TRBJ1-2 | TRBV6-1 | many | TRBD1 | TGTGCCAGCAGTTTCAGGGGGCGTAACTATGGCTACACCTTC | CASSFRGRNYGYTF
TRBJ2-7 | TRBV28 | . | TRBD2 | TGTGCCAGCAGTTTGAGGGTAGCGGGCACCATAAAGGCCTACGAGCAGTACTTC | CASSLRVAGTIKAYEQYF
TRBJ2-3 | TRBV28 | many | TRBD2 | TGTGCCAGCACCCTAGCGGGAACTAGCACAGATACGCAGTATTTT | CASTLAGTSTDTQYF
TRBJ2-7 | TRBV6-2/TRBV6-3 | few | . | TGTGCCAGCACCGAGGGGCTCAACGAGCAGTACTTC | CASTEGLNEQYF
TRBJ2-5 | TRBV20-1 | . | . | TGCAGTGCAGGGGGGCCTCCAGCAAGGTCGGGCGAGACCCAGTACTTC | CSAGGPPARSGETQYF
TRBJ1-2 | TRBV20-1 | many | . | TGCAGTGCTAGCGTCGGGTCCGCCTCCCGGGGCTATGGCTACACCTTC | CSASVGSASRGYGYTF
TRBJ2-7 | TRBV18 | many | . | TGTGCCAGCTCACCAAGACAGGCCAGCTCCTACGAGCAGTACTTC | CASSPRQASSYEQYF
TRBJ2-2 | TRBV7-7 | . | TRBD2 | TGTGCTAGCAGCCTCCTAGCGGGAGAAGCCGGGGAGCTGTTTTTT | CASSLLAGEAGELFF
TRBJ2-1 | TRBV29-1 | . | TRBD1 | TGCAGCGGGGACAGGGGGAGCTCCTACAATGAGCAGTTCTTC | CSGDRGSSYNEQFF
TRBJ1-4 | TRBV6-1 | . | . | TGTGCCAGCAGCTATACAGGACCCGGGGAAAAACTGTTTTTT | CASSYTGPGEKLFF
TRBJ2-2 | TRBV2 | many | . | TGTGCCAGCACCCACCGGGGGGCAGTTAGCGCCGGGGAGCTGTTTTTT | CASTHRGAVSAGELFF
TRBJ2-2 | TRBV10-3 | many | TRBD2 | TGTGCCATCAGTGAGTCTAGCGGGAGGCAGACCGGGGAGCTGTTTTTT | CAISESSGRQTGELFF
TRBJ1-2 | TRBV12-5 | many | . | TGTGCTAGTGGCCTTGACACCACTAACTATGGCTACACCTTC | CASGLDTTNYGYTF
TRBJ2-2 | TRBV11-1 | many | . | TGTGCCAGCAGCTCGGGTCCGAACACCGGGGAGCTGTTTTTT | CASSSGPNTGELFF
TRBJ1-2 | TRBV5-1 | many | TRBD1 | TGCGCCAGCAGCATGGACAGGGGCAACGGCTACACCTTC | CASSMDRGNGYTF
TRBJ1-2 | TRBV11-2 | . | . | TGTGCCAGCAGCTTAGACTGGCGTCAGGGTGGTGGCTACACCTTC | CASSLDWRQGGGYTF
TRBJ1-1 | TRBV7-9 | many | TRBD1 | TGTGCCAGCAGCACCAAGACAGGGTATAGTGAAGCTTTCTTT | CASSTKTGYSEAFF
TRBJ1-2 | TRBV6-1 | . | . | TGTGCCAGCAGTGAAAGGCCGGGAGGTGGCTACACCTTC | CASSERPGGGYTF
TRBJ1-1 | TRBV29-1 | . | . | TGCAGCGTTGACGGGGGTAGGGGCGCTCCCACTGAAGCTTTCTTT | CSVDGGRGAPTEAFF
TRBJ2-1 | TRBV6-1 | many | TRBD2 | TGTGCCAGCAGGGATAGCGGGATCGGTAGGAATGAGCAGTTCTTC | CASRDSGIGRNEQFF
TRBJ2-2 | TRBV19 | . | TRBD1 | TGTGCCAGTACCACTATAGGGAGACAGGGGTCCGGGGAGCTGTTTTTT | CASTTIGRQGSGELFF
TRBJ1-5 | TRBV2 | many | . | TGTGCCAGCGGTGGGGCGGATCAGCCCCAGCATTTT | CASGGADQPQHF
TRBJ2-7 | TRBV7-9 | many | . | TGTGCCAGCAGCTTTGACAGAACCTACGAGCAGTACTTC | CASSFDRTYEQYF
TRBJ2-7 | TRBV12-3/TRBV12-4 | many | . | TGTGCCAGCAGTCCCACCGGGCCACAGAGCGACGAGCAGTACTTC | CASSPTGPQSDEQYF
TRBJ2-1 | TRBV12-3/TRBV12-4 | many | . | TGTGCCAGCAGACTACGGAGGAATGAGCAGTTCTTC | CASRLRRNEQFF
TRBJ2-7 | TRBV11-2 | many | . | TGTGCCAGCAGCTCCGTGGCCGCGAACCCCTACGAGCAGTACTTC | CASSSVAANPYEQYF
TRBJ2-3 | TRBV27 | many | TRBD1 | TGTGCCAGCAGTTTACTTGACAGGGCCCCAGATACGCAGTATTTT | CASSLLDRAPDTQYF
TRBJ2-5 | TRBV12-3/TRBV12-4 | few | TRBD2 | TGTGCCAGCAGCCGCTACACTAGCGGGGTCCTCCAAGAGACCCAGTACTTC | CASSRYTSGVLQETQYF
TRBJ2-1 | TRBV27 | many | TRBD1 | TGTGCCAGCAGTTTAATAGGGGGCAGGGGGGAGCAGTTCTTC | CASSLIGGRGEQFF
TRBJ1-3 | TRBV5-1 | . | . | TGCGCCAGCAGCATTCGGGCTGGGGCTAAGGCTGGAAACACCATATATTTT | CASSIRAGAKAGNTIYF
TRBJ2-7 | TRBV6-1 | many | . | TGTGCCAGCAGTCGGACCCGGGACGACGAGCAGTACTTC | CASSRTRDDEQYF
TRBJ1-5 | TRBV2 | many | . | TGTGCCAGCAGCGACAGGTATAGCAATCAGCCCCAGCATTTT | CASSDRYSNQPQHF
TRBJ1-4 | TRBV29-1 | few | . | TGCAGCGTTGAAGATCTGGGCGGGGGGACTGAAAAACTGTTTTTT | CSVEDLGGGTEKLFF